The clone carrying this T cell receptor (beta chain) showed up many times. Its antigen is still unknown. The data were obtained in a study of early T cells in non-severe SARS-CoV-2 infection. TCRdb reprocessed the 5' RACE reads via MiXCR and lists one record per CDR3 protein. The sample comprises some 49,000 distinct CDR3 sequences, about 4% of which are singletons, and around 6% rests with the top ten. The study's findings and limits: In VDJdb matching, anti-spike CD8 responses were favored while private and CD4 specificities went missing.

Germline lookup yields CDR1 MNHEY and CDR2 SVGAGI. The CDR3 covers 14 residues. V was trimmed by 0 bases and J by 0 bases, leaving 4 bases between them. The sequence was collected from an adult who was a healthcare worker with PCR-confirmed SARS-CoV-2 infection or an uninfected control (not recorded which). The sample was whole blood. The chain carries TRBV6-5 and TRBJ2-3; D is unresolved. Here the CDR3 reads CASSYSQSTDTQYF. The CDR3 DNA is TGTGCCAGCAGTTACTCCCAGAGCACAGATACGCAGTATTTT.